This entry lists 11 T cell receptor beta chains sequenced from one sample in a study of PD-L1 blockade in urothelial cancer. Sequencing used immunoSEQ multiplex PCR; TCRdb keeps in-frame clones, though not all of them. The sample holds 100,000 to 150,000 clones, roughly 88% seen once. Time point of the sample: peripheral blood 6 weeks after treatment start. Sequenced here: PBMCs, sampled around atezolizumab (anti-PD-L1) treatment. These receptor sequences come from a man over 45 with urothelial cancer.

This clone was recorded only once. V gene TRBV5-1 combines with J gene TRBJ1-2; possibly TRBD1 for D (5 bases). This CDR3 contains 15 residues. V gave up 4 bases and J gave up 0 bases, with 13 bases separating them. Germline V lookup: CDR1 SGHRS, CDR2 YFSETQ. This CDR3 reads CASSPGGAANYGYTF. CDR3 coding DNA: TGCGCCAGCAGCCCAGGAGGGGCGGCTAACTATGGCTACACCTTC.

The gene calls are TRBV19 and TRBJ2-1; 7 nucleotides match TRBD2. This CDR3 is 16 amino acids long. CDR1 and CDR2 from the germline V gene are LNHDA and SQIVND (reference sequence). V lost 4 bases to trimming and J lost 10 bases; unmatched junction nucleotides: 16. CDR3: CASSRAGTTRFEEQFF. In DNA form, the CDR3 reads TGTGCCAGTAGTAGGGCCGGGACTACCCGCTTTGAGGAGCAGTTCTTC.

To note about this clone: The same CDR3 arises from other DNA sequences in this sample as well. J is TRBJ2-7 and V is TRBV19; possible D gene TRBD1, 5 bases. CDR3 length equals 14 residues. From germline, CDR1 is LNHDA and CDR2 SQIVND (reference sequence). V was trimmed by 1 base and J by 2 bases, leaving 9 bases between them. CDR3 in amino acids: CASSIGTGPYEQYF. The CDR3 nucleotides read TGTGCCAGTAGTATAGGAACAGGCCCCTACGAGCAGTACTTC.

V and J are TRBV18 and TRBJ2-4, with D maybe TRBD2 (5 bases). This CDR3 contains 15 residues. Germline V gene data show CDR1 as KGHSH and CDR2 as LQKENI. V was cut by 4 bases and J by 2 bases, with 12 bases left in between. The CDR3: CASSLLEATKNIQYF. The CDR3 DNA follows: TGTGCCAGCTCACTTCTGGAGGCGACCAAAAACATTCAGTACTTC.

The CDR3 DNA sequence: TGTGCCAGCAGCGCAACCGGGATGTATGGCTACACCTTC. Amino acid sequence: CASSATGMYGYTF. The rearrangement joins TRBV27 to TRBJ1-2; D remains unclear. CDR1 MNHEY and CDR2 SMNVEV come from the germline V gene (reference sequence). V lost 6 bases and J lost 5, with 13 bases in between. The length of the CDR3 is 13 residues.

The CDR3 loop is CASSRRDKQYF. CDR3 DNA sequence: TGTGCCAGCAGTCGCCGTGACAAGCAGTACTTC. This chain links TRBV6-1 with TRBJ2-7, with D hard to call. Germline CDR1 is MNHNS and CDR2 is SASEGT. Deletions cut 5 bases from V and 8 bases from J, with 10 bases between. The CDR3 is 11 amino acids.

The J gene is TRBJ2-2, the V gene TRBV19; a weak D match, TRBD1 (6 bases). The V gene lost 7 bases and the J gene lost 7 bases, with 25 bases spanning the gap. CDR1 and CDR2 (germline): LNHDA, SQIVND (reference sequence). CDR3 length equals 17 residues. The DNA for the CDR3 is TGTGCCAGTACCCATATGGGGACCCGGGGCAGGGGCGGGGAGCTGTTTTTT. Protein: CASTHMGTRGRGGELFF. The full variable domain, in which reference TRBV19 and TRBJ2-2 provide the parts outside the CDR3, is DGGITQSPKYLFRKEGQNVTLSCEQNLNHDAMYWYRQDPGQGLRLIYYSQIVNDFQKGDIAEGYSVSREKKESFPLTVTSAQKNPTAFYLCASTHMGTRGRGGELFFGEGSRLTVL.

V is TRBV30 and J is TRBJ2-3; D perhaps matches TRBD2 (6 bases). There are 14 residues in the CDR3. In germline, CDR1 is GTSNPN, CDR2 SVGIG (reference sequence). V was cut by 6 bases and J by 3 bases, with 16 bases left in between. Here the CDR3 reads CACLSGVFTDTQYF. The CDR3 nucleotides read TGTGCCTGCCTCTCGGGAGTATTTACAGATACGCAGTATTTT.

The chain is built from TRBV11-2 and TRBJ2-1; 8 bases map to TRBD2. V lost 8 bases to trimming and J lost 3 bases; unmatched junction nucleotides: 9. CDR1 is SGHAT and CDR2 is FQNNGV in the germline V gene. This CDR3 region has 15 residues. As DNA, the CDR3 is TGTGCCAGCCGAACGGGGCTAGCGGGCTACAATGAGCAGTTCTTC. Its protein is CASRTGLAGYNEQFF.

The V and J genes are TRBV28 and TRBJ2-1; TRBD1 agrees at 7 bases. This CDR3 spans 14 amino acids. Germline assignment: CDR1 MDHEN and CDR2 SYDVKM. J gave up 6 bases and V 5 bases, and 7 bases lay outside the gene matches. CDR3 DNA sequence: TGTGCCAGCAGTACGAATACAGGGGTCAATGAGCAGTTCTTC. Translation: CASSTNTGVNEQFF.

V and J are TRBV21-1 and TRBJ1-6; TRBD1, the table's D call, lacks a check against the DNA. TRBV21-1 is a pseudogene locus. There are 20 residues in the CDR3. Here the CDR3 reads CASTHPRTGDAKPYNSPLHF. As DNA, the CDR3 is TGTGCCAGCACCCACCCCCGGACAGGGGACGCAAAGCCCTATAATTCACCCCTCCACTTT.